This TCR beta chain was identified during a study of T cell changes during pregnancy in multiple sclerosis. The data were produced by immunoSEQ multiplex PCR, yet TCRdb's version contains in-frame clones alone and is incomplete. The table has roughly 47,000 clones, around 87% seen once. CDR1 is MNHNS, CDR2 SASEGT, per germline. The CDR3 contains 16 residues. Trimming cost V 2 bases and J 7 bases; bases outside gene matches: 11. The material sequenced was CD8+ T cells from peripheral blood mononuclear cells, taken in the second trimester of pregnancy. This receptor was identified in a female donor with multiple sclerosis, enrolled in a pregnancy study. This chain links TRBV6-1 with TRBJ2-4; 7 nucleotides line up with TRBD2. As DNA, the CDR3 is TGTGCCAGCAGTGAAATTGTCGCGGGAGAATCCAACATTCAGTACTTC. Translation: CASSEIVAGESNIQYF.